What follows is one T cell receptor beta chain and its context. Its antigen is not known. The entry originates in a study of T cell repertoires in cytomegalovirus infection. Study context: Matching HLA type, along with CMV infection, was indicated by public TCR beta signatures.

Study-wide results and limits: HLA-C-restricted, CMV-specific TCR beta clonotypes were dominant ex vivo. Adding up the frequency of public TCR beta families identified people who carried CMV plus the relevant HLA.

TCRdb called the reads again in MiXCR, with one record for every CDR3 protein. The repertoire holds 140,000 to 150,000 distinct CDR3 sequences, with around 32% as singletons. There are 14 residues in the CDR3. V was cut by 7 bases and J by 5 bases, with 15 bases left in between. The germline CDR1 and CDR2 sequences are SNHLY and FYNNEI. The source was CD8+ T cells from cultured PBMCs, collected from culture after CMV antigen stimulation. The rearrangement uses TRBV2 and TRBJ2-1; D may match TRBD1 or TRBD2 (5 bases each). The origin of this receptor is a human donor in good health (CMV status not recorded). Some clones in this sample may be carry-over from other donors' samples. CDR3 bases: TGTGCCAGCATCCCCGTGGGACCCAACAATGAGCAGTTCTTC. It codes for CASIPVGPNNEQFF.